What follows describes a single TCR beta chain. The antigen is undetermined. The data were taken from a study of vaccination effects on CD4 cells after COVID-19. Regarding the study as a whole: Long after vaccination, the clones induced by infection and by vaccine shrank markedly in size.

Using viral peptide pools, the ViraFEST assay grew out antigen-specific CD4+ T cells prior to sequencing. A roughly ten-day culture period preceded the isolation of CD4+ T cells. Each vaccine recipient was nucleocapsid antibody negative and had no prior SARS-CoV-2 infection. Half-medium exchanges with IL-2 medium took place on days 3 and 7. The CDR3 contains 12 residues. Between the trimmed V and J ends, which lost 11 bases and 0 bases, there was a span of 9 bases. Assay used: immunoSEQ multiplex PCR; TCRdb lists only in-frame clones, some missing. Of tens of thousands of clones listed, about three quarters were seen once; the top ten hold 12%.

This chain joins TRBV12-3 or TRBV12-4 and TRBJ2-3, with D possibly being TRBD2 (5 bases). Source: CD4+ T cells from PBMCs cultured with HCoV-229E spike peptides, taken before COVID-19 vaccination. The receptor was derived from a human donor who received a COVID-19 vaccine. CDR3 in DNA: TGTGCCGGAGGCGGTAGCACAGATACGCAGTATTTT. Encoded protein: CAGGGSTDTQYF.